Listed below are T cell receptor beta chains from one sample, sequenced in a study of metastatic and nonmetastatic thyroid tumors. TCRdb re-called the PCR reads with MiXCR. The table includes roughly 12,000 clones, roughly 27% detected once. The specimen was adjacent normal tissue. The receptor set was obtained from a male donor with papillary thyroid cancer or a benign thyroid nodule (not recorded which). Some clones in this sample may be carry-over from other donors' samples. Each CDR3 is given with its conserved first and last residue. The order of the fields is V gene, clone size, J gene, D gene, CDR3 protein, CDR3 DNA. A D gene is named only where the DNA matches it firmly. Expanded clones are given a class, and other clones once, few, many or no size at all.

V: TRBV28
size: NA
J: TRBJ1-1
D: NA
CDR3: CASSLDGEAFF
DNA: TGTGCCAGCAGTTTGGACGGTGAAGCTTTCTTT

V: TRBV28
size: few
J: TRBJ2-7
D: NA
CDR3: CASNGVGATYEQYF
DNA: TGTGCCAGCAACGGGGTCGGGGCCACCTACGAGCAGTACTTC

V: TRBV5-1
size: few
J: TRBJ1-4
D: NA
CDR3: CASSAGAPNEKLFF
DNA: TGCGCCAGCAGCGCAGGGGCTCCTAATGAAAAACTGTTTTTT

V: TRBV30
size: NA
J: TRBJ2-1
D: NA
CDR3: CAWSVAGKQFF
DNA: TGTGCCTGGAGTGTGGCGGGGAAGCAGTTCTTC

V: TRBV6-2/TRBV6-3
size: NA
J: TRBJ2-7
D: NA
CDR3: CATQRGAFYEQYF
DNA: TGTGCCACCCAAAGGGGGGCCTTCTACGAGCAGTACTTC

V: TRBV19
size: few
J: TRBJ2-1
D: NA
CDR3: CASSIVIPSYEQFF
DNA: TGTGCCAGTAGTATAGTAATACCCAGCTATGAGCAGTTCTTC

V: TRBV2
size: medium-sized
J: TRBJ1-5
D: NA
CDR3: CASRDDWDQPQHF
DNA: TGTGCCAGCAGAGACGACTGGGATCAGCCCCAGCATTTT

V: TRBV6-1
size: NA
J: TRBJ2-7
D: TRBD2
CDR3: CASSPSGASGTYEQYF
DNA: TGTGCCAGCAGCCCCAGTGGGGCTAGCGGGACCTACGAGCAGTACTTC

V: TRBV24-1
size: once
J: TRBJ2-1
D: TRBD1
CDR3: CATSDSLWTGNPRSYNEQFF
DNA: TGTGCCACCAGTGATTCCCTGTGGACAGGGAATCCTAGATCCTACAATGAGCAGTTCTTC

V: TRBV6-1
size: few
J: TRBJ2-3
D: TRBD1
CDR3: CASSMDRGRGTDTQYF
DNA: TGTGCCAGCAGTATGGACAGGGGAAGAGGCACAGATACGCAGTATTTT

V: TRBV20-1
size: NA
J: TRBJ2-7
D: NA
CDR3: CSARELARKSEQYF
DNA: TGCAGTGCTAGAGAGCTAGCTCGAAAAAGTGAGCAGTACTTC

V: TRBV11-2
size: NA
J: TRBJ2-3
D: NA
CDR3: CASSLDASGGRGGTQYF
DNA: TGTGCCAGCAGCTTAGATGCCTCCGGGGGCCGAGGGGGTACGCAGTATTTT

V: TRBV9
size: few
J: TRBJ2-7
D: NA
CDR3: CASSVGGSLLEQYF
DNA: TGTGCCAGCAGCGTAGGAGGGAGTTTACTCGAGCAGTACTTC

V: TRBV6-1
size: few
J: TRBJ1-1
D: NA
CDR3: CASSVQSLLTEAFF
DNA: TGTGCCAGCAGTGTTCAGAGCCTCCTCACTGAAGCTTTCTTT

V: TRBV6-1
size: few
J: TRBJ1-2
D: NA
CDR3: CASSQMIYGYTF
DNA: TGTGCCAGCAGTCAGATGATCTATGGCTACACCTTC

V: TRBV6-5
size: NA
J: TRBJ1-6
D: TRBD1
CDR3: CASSYGTGESPLHF
DNA: TGTGCCAGCAGTTACGGGACAGGGGAATCACCCCTCCACTTT

V: TRBV11-2
size: NA
J: TRBJ2-5
D: NA
CDR3: CASSLVAGTETQYF
DNA: TGTGCCAGCAGCTTAGTGGCGGGAACAGAGACCCAGTACTTC

V: TRBV28
size: NA
J: TRBJ1-2
D: NA
CDR3: CASRDGAGTPANYGYTF
DNA: TGTGCCAGCAGGGACGGAGCAGGGACCCCCGCTAACTATGGCTACACCTTC

V: TRBV2
size: few
J: TRBJ2-7
D: TRBD1
CDR3: CASSVPGGYEQYF
DNA: TGTGCCAGCAGTGTGCCAGGGGGATACGAGCAGTACTTC

V: TRBV12-3/TRBV12-4
size: few
J: TRBJ1-5
D: TRBD1
CDR3: CASRLGQEDQPQHF
DNA: TGTGCCAGCAGACTGGGACAGGAAGACCAGCCCCAGCATTTT

V: TRBV20-1
size: many
J: TRBJ2-5
D: TRBD1
CDR3: CSARQDRGLVETQYF
DNA: TGCAGTGCTAGGCAGGACAGGGGGCTTGTGGAGACCCAGTACTTC

V: TRBV7-9
size: once
J: TRBJ1-6
D: NA
CDR3: CASSLESSYNSPLHF
DNA: TGTGCCAGCAGCTTAGAGAGCTCCTATAATTCACCCCTCCACTTT

V: TRBV2
size: NA
J: TRBJ2-3
D: NA
CDR3: CASRGRGVTDTQYF
DNA: TGTGCCAGCAGAGGGAGAGGGGTCACAGATACGCAGTATTTT

V: TRBV7-9
size: medium-sized
J: TRBJ2-1
D: TRBD2
CDR3: CASSQSGSGGDNEQFF
DNA: TGTGCCAGCAGCCAAAGTGGAAGCGGGGGAGACAATGAGCAGTTCTTC

V: TRBV6-1
size: NA
J: TRBJ2-3
D: NA
CDR3: CASSLDGVTDTQYF
DNA: TGTGCCAGCAGCCTCGACGGCGTAACAGATACGCAGTATTTT

V: TRBV12-3/TRBV12-4
size: few
J: TRBJ2-1
D: NA
CDR3: CASSFKGAHNEQFF
DNA: TGTGCCAGCAGTTTCAAAGGGGCTCACAATGAGCAGTTCTTC

V: TRBV6-6
size: few
J: TRBJ2-7
D: NA
CDR3: CASSYGVAGKMYEQYF
DNA: TGTGCCAGCAGTTACGGGGTTGCTGGGAAGATGTACGAGCAGTACTTC

V: TRBV10-2
size: medium-sized
J: TRBJ1-2
D: TRBD1
CDR3: CASRTGQGTPYGYTF
DNA: TGCGCCAGCCGTACAGGACAGGGGACACCCTATGGCTACACCTTC

V: TRBV6-4
size: many
J: TRBJ2-3
D: NA
CDR3: CASSDGSTDTQYF
DNA: TGTGCCAGCAGTGACGGGTCCACTGATACGCAGTATTTT

V: TRBV30
size: NA
J: TRBJ1-4
D: NA
CDR3: CAWSRGAQVEAEKLFF
DNA: TGTGCCTGGAGTCGGGGGGCTCAGGTGGAGGCCGAAAAACTGTTTTTT

V: TRBV28
size: NA
J: TRBJ1-3
D: NA
CDR3: CASSSYDLSSGNTIYF
DNA: TGTGCCAGCAGTTCCTATGACCTGAGCTCTGGAAACACCATATATTTT